This entry concerns a single T cell receptor (beta chain). As yet, its antigen is unknown. The sample comes from a study of monozygotic twins with cystic fibrosis. Here immunoSEQ multiplex PCR was the method, and the copy in TCRdb shows in-frame clones only, minus some. Seen here are 25,000 to 40,000 clones, just over 95% observed once, and the top ten hold more than 0.15%. Overall study results and limits: Low clonality (median about 0.0095) suggested a mostly naive repertoire.

Germline-derived CDR1 and CDR2 are SGHTA and FQGNSA. The CDR3 extends over 16 amino acids. Trimming shortened V by 8 bases and J by 0 bases, and 17 bases separated the two germline ends. The material sequenced was blood. The chain has TRBV7-2 and TRBJ1-3; perhaps TRBD1 as D (6 bases). The sequence derives from a girl aged 2-10 years with cystic fibrosis. This CDR3 reads CASEEDRLDSGNTIYF. The CDR3 nucleotides read TGTGCCAGCGAAGAGGACAGACTCGACTCTGGAAACACCATATATTTT.